The 24 T cell receptor beta chains below were found in one sample sequenced in a study of T cell clonality in common variable immunodeficiency. Points from the study as a whole: Fewer deletions and N-nucleotide insertions were reportedly seen in common variable immunodeficiency TCR beta sequences.

Clones were sequenced by immunoSEQ multiplex PCR, and TCRdb holds only the in-frame ones, with some missing. Singletons are absent from the sample, which has roughly 6,800 clones. These TCRs are of unknown antigen specificity. The specimen was peripheral blood mononuclear cells. The source of these receptors is a human donor with common variable immunodeficiency.

This clone was detected a few times. The CDR3 DNA, read in part, is TGCGCCAGCAGCTTACCCCCCTCGAGCGGGAGGTCTTACGAG. It translates to CASSLPPSSGRSYE. The whole CDR3 region reads CASSLPPSSGRSYEQYF. The chain employs TRBV5-1 and TRBJ2-7, with TRBD2 identical over 9 bases. The observed sequence ends 3 residues before the CDR3 terminus, with the missing tail filled in from the germline J gene. The V gene end was trimmed by 2 bases and the J gene end by 4 bases; junction bases not matched to a gene: 13. The CDR3 length is 17 residues. Germline loops: CDR1 SGHRS, CDR2 YFSETQ.

This clone has just a few counts. The read ends 3 residues before the CDR3 terminus; that terminus is restored from the germline J gene. The chain joins TRBV19 to TRBJ2-7; D perhaps matches TRBD2 (6 bases). The germline V gene has CDR1 LNHDA and CDR2 SQIVND (reference sequence). V lost 7 bases, J lost 3 bases, and 10 bases lay in between. The CDR3 is made up of 12 amino acids. The CDR3 sequence is CASIGRDYEQYF. The DNA read from the CDR3 is TGTGCCAGTATCGGGCGGGACTACGAG.

A remark on this clone: The CDR3 end falls 3 residues outside the read, so it is completed with the germline J gene. The rearrangement uses TRBV5-6 and TRBJ2-7; D is possibly TRBD2 (6 bases). In germline, CDR1 is SGHDT, CDR2 YYEEEE. The CDR3 sequence is 13 residues long. The V end lost 3 bases, the J end lost 4 bases, and 11 bases lay between the germline ends. CDR3 bases read: TGTGCCAGCAGCTGGGGGGTGAGTTACGAG. Translating gives CASSWGVSYE. The entire CDR3 protein is CASSWGVSYEQYF.

This clone was seen many times. The read ends 3 residues shy of where the CDR3 ends; the end is completed using the germline J gene. The chain combines TRBV18 with TRBJ2-7, with D hard to call. The V and J ends lost 5 bases and 4 bases respectively, with 9 bases between them. The CDR3 runs 12 residues. Germline loops: CDR1 KGHSH, CDR2 LQKENI. The CDR3 protein is CASSKTKYEQYF. CDR3 DNA, as far as it was read: TGTGCCAGCTCAAAAACTAAATACGAG.

This clone was picked up many times. The read terminates 3 residues ahead of where the CDR3 ends, so the germline J gene completes it. The rearrangement uses TRBV7-8 and TRBJ2-5, with 8 nucleotides matching TRBD1. The V gene's germline CDR1 is SGHVS and CDR2 FQNEAQ. The CDR3 is 15 residues long. With 5 bases clipped from V and 2 bases from J, the junction kept 7 bases outside the gene matches. The CDR3 DNA, read in part, is TGTGCCAGCAGCCGGGACAGGATTATACAAGAGACC. It encodes CASSRDRIIQET. Given in full, the CDR3 is CASSRDRIIQETQYF.

About this clone: Read coverage stops 3 residues before the CDR3 terminus; the germline J gene supplies the remainder. This chain connects TRBV2 to TRBJ2-3, with D tentatively TRBD2 (5 bases). This CDR3 has 16 residues. CDR1 SNHLY and CDR2 FYNNEI come from the germline V gene. The V and J ends lost 4 bases and 4 bases respectively, with 18 bases between them. The CDR3 sequence: CASSGSPLRVSDTQYF. Partial CDR3 DNA: TGTGCCAGCAGTGGTTCCCCCTTGAGGGTATCAGATACG.

As for this clone: The read gets to within 3 residues of the CDR3 end, and the germline J gene fills in the rest. The chain is built from TRBV5-1 and TRBJ2-7; TRBD1 might be the D (6 bases). Germline CDR1 reads SGHRS; CDR2 reads YFSETQ. The CDR3 has 14 amino acids. Trimming shortened V by 5 bases and J by 0 bases, and 12 bases separated the two germline ends. CDR3: CASSPGVNSYEQYF. The sequenced CDR3 bases are TGCGCCAGCAGTCCAGGGGTCAACTCCTACGAG.

As to this clone: The read ends 3 residues shy of where the CDR3 ends; the end is completed using the germline J gene. V and J are TRBV5-1 and TRBJ1-5, with 8 nucleotides matching TRBD1. The V segment lost 10 bases and the J segment 9 bases; nucleotides outside the gene matches: 15. CDR3 length: 14 residues. The V gene's germline CDR1 is SGHRS and CDR2 YFSETQ. The CDR3 DNA, read in part, is TGCGCCCGACCGGACAGGGTATTTCGGTCGCCC. It translates to CARPDRVFRSP. The whole CDR3 sequence reads CARPDRVFRSPQHF. Supplemented by reference TRBV5-1 and TRBJ1-5, the full variable domain reads KAGVTQTPRYLIKTRGQQVTLSCSPISGHRSVSWYQQTPGQGLQFLFEYFSETQRNKGNFPGRFSGRQFSNSRSEMNVSTLELGDSALYLCARPDRVFRSPQHFGDGTRLSIL.

This clone was observed a few times. Read coverage stops 3 residues before the CDR3 terminus; the germline J gene supplies the remainder. The chain combines TRBV7-2 with TRBJ2-7, with TRBD2 matching over 13 bases. This CDR3 spans 15 amino acids. CDR1 and CDR2 from the germline V gene are SGHTA and FQGNSA. Unmatched junction bases numbered 6, after V lost 5 bases and J lost 5 bases. CDR3 bases read: TGTGCCAGCAGCCCCGGACTAGCGGGAGTAAACGAG. As protein: CASSPGLAGVNE. The whole CDR3 protein is CASSPGLAGVNEQYF. Together with reference TRBV7-2 and TRBJ2-7, the CDR3 gives the full variable domain: GAGVSQSPSNKVTEKGKDVELRCDPISGHTALYWYRQSLGQGLEFLIYFQGNSAPDKSGLPSDRFSAERTGGSVSTLTIQRTQQEDSAVYLCASSPGLAGVNEQYFGPGTRLTVT.

By share, this clone ranks as medium-sized. The CDR3 end is not reached by the read, which stops 3 residues before it; the germline J gene fills it in. This chain links TRBV19 with TRBJ2-3; D possibly corresponds to TRBD2 (5 bases). Germline-derived CDR1 and CDR2 are LNHDA and SQIVND (reference sequence). The CDR3 runs 16 residues. V dropped 3 bases and J dropped 3 bases, with 16 bases sitting between them. The DNA read from the CDR3 is TGTGCCAGTAGTATCCGGACCGTGGACTTTACAGATACG. It yields the protein CASSIRTVDFTDT. The CDR3 reads in full as CASSIRTVDFTDTQYF.

This clone has just a few counts. The read stops 3 residues short of the end of the CDR3; the missing end is completed from the germline J gene. The V gene is TRBV30, the J gene TRBJ1-1; 10 bases are shared with TRBD1. This CDR3 spans 13 amino acids. V lost 5 bases and J lost 3; bases outside the gene matches: 3. Germline values: CDR1 GTSNPN, CDR2 SVGIG (reference sequence). CDR3 protein: CAWDRGPDTEAFF. The DNA read from the CDR3 is TGTGCCTGGGACAGGGGGCCAGACACTGAA.

This clone is labeled as medium-sized. From the germline J gene comes the end of the CDR3, since the read stops 3 residues before it. This chain uses TRBV19 with TRBJ2-2, with 13 bases lining up with TRBD2. The germline V gene has CDR1 LNHDA and CDR2 SQIVND (reference sequence). The CDR3 loop spans 16 amino acids. Trimming cost V 4 bases and J 8 bases; bases outside gene matches: 7. The part of the CDR3 DNA that was read is TGTGCCAGTAGTACCCCTCGGACTAGCGGGAGTGGGGAG. Residues: CASSTPRTSGSGE. The CDR3 as a whole reads CASSTPRTSGSGELFF.

By frequency in the sample, this clone is medium-sized. The CDR3 end is not reached by the read, which stops 3 residues before it; the germline J gene fills it in. V gene TRBV5-6 combines with J gene TRBJ2-7, with TRBD2 matching 9 bases. In germline, CDR1 is SGHDT, CDR2 YYEEEE. The CDR3 runs 15 residues. The V gene end was trimmed by 4 bases and the J gene end by 6 bases; junction bases not matched to a gene: 11. The CDR3: CASSLAASGKSEQYF. The sequenced part of the CDR3 DNA is TGTGCCAGCAGCCTGGCCGCTAGCGGGAAATCCGAG.

This clone is medium-sized by share. The sequence runs out 3 residues before the end of the CDR3; the remainder is reconstructed from the germline J gene. V is TRBV7-9 and J is TRBJ1-5, with 7 bases identical to TRBD1. J lost 7 bases, V lost 4 bases, and 10 bases had no gene match. The CDR3 runs to 15 residues. Germline loops: CDR1 SEHNR, CDR2 FQNEAQ (reference sequence). This chain's CDR3 is CASSSSGQPRQPQHF. Incomplete CDR3 DNA: TGTGCCAGCAGCTCCTCGGGACAGCCCAGGCAGCCC.

This clone is medium-sized. The read falls 3 residues short of the CDR3 end, and the missing part is taken from the germline J gene. The chain is built from TRBV7-9 and TRBJ1-4; maybe TRBD1 (5 bases). The CDR3 loop spans 14 amino acids. Trimming removed 4 bases from V and 7 bases from J, with 13 bases in between. Germline assignment: CDR1 SEHNR and CDR2 FQNEAQ (reference sequence). CDR3 DNA, as far as it was read: TGTGCCAGCAGCTCATCAGGGAATTCTGAAAAA. This gives the protein CASSSSGNSEK. The entire CDR3 sequence reads CASSSSGNSEKLFF.

This clone showed up many times. The read falls 3 residues short of the CDR3 end, and the missing part is taken from the germline J gene. The J gene is TRBJ2-2, the V gene TRBV6-2 or TRBV6-3, with TRBD2 as a possible D gene (5 bases). The length of the CDR3 is 12 residues. V dropped 6 bases and J dropped 6 bases, with 8 bases sitting between them. Germline V lookup: CDR1 MNHEY, CDR2 SVGEGT. CDR3 DNA, as far as it was read: TGTGCCAGCAGAGAGGGTGCCGGGGAG. Translating gives CASREGAGE. The full CDR3 protein reads CASREGAGELFF.

This clone was seen only a few times. The read comes to an end 3 residues before the CDR3 does, leaving the germline J gene to fill in the end. The rearrangement joins TRBV7-3 to TRBJ2-2; tentatively, D is TRBD2 (6 bases). This CDR3 comprises 12 residues. Trimming removed 6 bases at V and 8 bases at J, with 10 bases between. The germline CDR1 and CDR2 sequences are SGHTA and FQGTGA. The part of the CDR3 DNA that was read is TGTGCCAGCAGACAAGGGACTGGGGAG. Its protein product is CASRQGTGE. The entire CDR3 is CASRQGTGELFF.

Only a few counts were recorded for this clone. The CDR3 sequence: CASSILSEQYF. The CDR3 bases that were read are TGTGCCAGCTCTATCCTGAGCGAG. The chain recombines TRBV7-9 with TRBJ2-7, with unresolved D. The sequenced fragment ends 3 residues before the CDR3 boundary, so the rest is inferred from the germline J gene. The CDR3 totals 11 residues. V was cut by 8 bases and J by 6 bases, with 11 bases left in between. Looked up from germline, CDR1 is SEHNR and CDR2 is FQNEAQ (reference sequence). The complete variable domain, with remaining parts taken from reference TRBV7-9 and TRBJ2-7, reads DTGVSQNPRHKITKRGQNVTFRCDPISEHNRLYWYRQTLGQGPEFLTYFQNEAQLEKSRLLSDRFSAERPKGSFSTLEIQRTEQGDSAMYLCASSILSEQYFGPGTRLTVT.

The table lists this clone with a few counts. From the germline J gene comes the end of the CDR3, since the read stops 3 residues before it. V and J are TRBV2 and TRBJ1-2, with D possibly TRBD1 on 6 matching bases. The CDR3 is made up of 16 amino acids. Germline values: CDR1 SNHLY, CDR2 FYNNEI. V dropped 2 bases and J dropped 4 bases, with 17 bases sitting between them. This CDR3 is CASSELSVRGVYGYTF. The covered CDR3 bases are TGTGCCAGCAGTGAACTGTCGGTCAGGGGCGTCTATGGC.

This clone was counted many times. This CDR3 reads CASSIGGSGANVLTF. The sequenced part of the CDR3 DNA is TGTGCCAGTAGTATAGGCGGCTCTGGGGCCAACGTC. The chain has TRBV19 and TRBJ2-6, with D hard to call. The CDR3 end lies 3 residues beyond the end of the read and is filled in from the germline J gene. Germline V gene sequence: CDR1 LNHDA, CDR2 SQIVND (reference sequence). The CDR3 runs 15 residues. Trimming removed 1 base at V and 0 bases at J, with 4 bases between.

In this sample, this clone is large. The CDR3 end lies 3 residues beyond the end of the read and is filled in from the germline J gene. The gene calls are TRBV30 and TRBJ2-3; the match to TRBD2 covers 11 bases. J lost 5 bases, V lost 2 bases, and 6 bases had no gene match. The CDR3 runs to 15 residues. Germline V gene lookup returns CDR1 GTSNPN and CDR2 SVGIG (reference sequence). The part of the CDR3 DNA that was read is TGTGCCTGGAGTCTATTAGCGGGAGGGATAGATACG. Encoded protein: CAWSLLAGGIDT. The entire CDR3 sequence reads CAWSLLAGGIDTQYF. The full variable domain, rest sourced from reference TRBV30 and TRBJ2-3, is SQTIHQWPATLVQPVGSPLSLECTVEGTSNPNLYWYRQAAGRGLQLLFYSVGIGQISSEVPQNLSASRPQDRQFILSSKKLLLSDSGFYLCAWSLLAGGIDTQYFGPGTRLTVL.

This clone was counted at least ten times. The sequenced fragment ends 3 residues before the CDR3 boundary, so the rest is inferred from the germline J gene. The chain links TRBV7-9 to TRBJ2-3, with 7 nucleotides matching TRBD2. CDR3 length: 15 residues. V trimming: 5 bases; J trimming: 2 bases; junction bases outside the gene matches: 7. Germline CDR1 and CDR2: SEHNR and FQNEAQ (reference sequence). The chain's CDR3 is CASSPSSGNTDTQYF. The CDR3 DNA, read in part, is TGTGCCAGCAGCCCATCTAGCGGCAACACAGATACG.

This clone was detected a few times. The CDR3 loop reads CASSLSAGGPGETQYF. CDR3 DNA, as far as it was read: TGTGCCAGCAGCTTATCAGCGGGAGGGCCCGGGGAGACC. This chain joins TRBV7-6 and TRBJ2-5; TRBD2 aligns across 10 bases. The read halts 3 residues ahead of the CDR3 end, with the missing end drawn from the germline J gene. From germline, CDR1 is SGHVS and CDR2 FNYEAQ. The V and J ends lost 2 bases and 5 bases, in that order; junction bases with no gene match: 8. This CDR3 spans 16 amino acids.

This clone was observed at least ten times. The sequence runs out 3 residues before the end of the CDR3; the remainder is reconstructed from the germline J gene. The J gene is TRBJ2-1, the V gene TRBV6-1, with D maybe TRBD2 (6 bases). The CDR3 consists of 15 residues. Germline CDR1 is MNHNS and CDR2 is SASEGT. V lost 4 bases and J lost 0, with 10 bases in between. CDR3 DNA (partial): TGTGCCAGCAGTGGAAGCGGGCACTCCTACAATGAG. It is translated as CASSGSGHSYNE. The CDR3 as a whole reads CASSGSGHSYNEQFF.